Given below is one TCR beta chain in context. TCRdb's table, derived via immunoSEQ multiplex PCR, lists solely in-frame clones and lacks some. The data hold 55,000 to 65,000 clones, with more than 70% observed a single time. These data come from a study of radiotherapy plus CTLA-4 blockade in lung cancer. This CDR3 is 14 amino acids long. Germline assignment: CDR1 LNHDA and CDR2 SQIVND (reference sequence). Between the trimmed V and J ends, which lost 6 bases and 1 base, there was a span of 9 bases. The sequencing used peripheral blood, collected from a patient treated with radiotherapy plus ipilimumab. The receptor comes from a human donor with non-small cell lung cancer who had a complete response to radiotherapy plus ipilimumab. The rearrangement uses TRBV19 and TRBJ2-2; no firm D call. As DNA, the CDR3 is TGTGCCAGTAGGCAATGGCAGAACACCGGGGAGCTGTTTTTT. Protein sequence: CASRQWQNTGELFF.